This entry lists 31 T cell receptor beta chains sequenced from one sample in a study of blood T cell repertoires in COVID-19 (dated by TCRdb to about 2020). Libraries were made using the immunoSEQ multiplex PCR assay. As stored in TCRdb, this immuneACCESS dataset retains in-frame rearrangements with V and J assigned. A fraction of the clones does not appear; measured against another copy, unresolved V genes explain less than half of the discrepancy, and the remainder lacks a known reason. This sample holds a few hundred thousand clones; 70% to 90% were observed only once. The ten largest clonotypes hold 3.5% to 5.5% of the sample. Sequenced input: PBMCs or T cells enriched from blood (not recorded which). These TCRs come from a young woman who had recovered from COVID-19.

This clone appeared once. This rearrangement joins TRBV27 to TRBJ2-1; 7 positions match TRBD2. This CDR3 has 13 residues. The germline gives CDR1 MNHEY, CDR2 SMNVEV (reference sequence). With 6 bases clipped from V and 8 bases from J, the junction kept 7 bases outside the gene matches. In nucleotides, the CDR3 is TGTGCCAGCAGGGGGGAGGGCCGCTATGAGCAGTTCTTC. This encodes CASRGEGRYEQFF.

The chain couples TRBV19 to TRBJ2-7; TRBD2 matches 10 bases. Germline loops: CDR1 LNHDA, CDR2 SQIVND (reference sequence). The CDR3 has 15 residues. J was trimmed by 7 bases and V by 2 bases; bases with no gene match: 8. DNA for the CDR3: TGTGCCAGTAGTATACTTCTAGCGGGAGAGGGGGAGCAGTACTTC. Its protein product is CASSILLAGEGEQYF.

The chain has TRBV28 and TRBJ2-1, with TRBD2 identical over 10 bases. CDR1 MDHEN and CDR2 SYDVKM come from the germline V gene. The CDR3 contains 16 residues. V was pared by 2 bases and J by 3 bases, with 4 bases of the junction left unmatched. The CDR3 coding sequence is TGTGCCAGCAGTTTACCTAGCGGGGGAAACTACAATGAGCAGTTCTTC. The encoded protein is CASSLPSGGNYNEQFF.

Concerning this clone itself: Lacking the conserved final phenylalanine or tryptophan, this CDR3 likely reflects a read error. Because the CDR3's place on the DNA is in doubt, the DNA is left out and the CDR3 is given as listed by TCRdb. The chain recombines TRBV10-3 with TRBJ2-7; the D segment call TRBD2 is taken from the table without a DNA check. The CDR3 sequence runs 13 residues, both termini included. The germline gives CDR1 ENHRY, CDR2 SYGVKD. The CDR3 region is CAISESSSTTVEL.

The rearrangement joins TRBV28 to TRBJ2-7, with a possible D match to TRBD2 (6 bases). Trimming took off 2 bases at V and 2 bases at J, with 10 bases between the two ends. CDR3 size: 14 residues. Germline V gene data show CDR1 as MDHEN and CDR2 as SYDVKM. CDR3 residues: CASSLKGGTYEQYF. The DNA for the CDR3 is TGTGCCAGCAGTTTAAAAGGCGGGACCTACGAGCAGTACTTC.

V and J are TRBV15 and TRBJ2-7; 8 bases line up with TRBD2. The junction had 7 bases not matched to a gene; V was cut back by 3 bases and J by 3 bases. There are 15 residues in the CDR3. The V gene's germline CDR1 is LNHNV and CDR2 YYDKDF (reference sequence). This CDR3 reads CATSRKREYYYEQYF. In DNA, the CDR3 is TGTGCCACCAGCAGGAAGCGGGAGTATTACTACGAGCAGTACTTC.

In this sample, this clone turned up once. V and J are TRBV15 and TRBJ1-2, with a weak D call TRBD1 (6 bases). This CDR3 is 15 amino acids long. Germline lookup yields CDR1 LNHNV and CDR2 YYDKDF (reference sequence). With 5 bases removed from V and 5 bases from J, the gap between germline ends came to 18 bases. CDR3 residues: CATSGYTGMGYGYTF. The CDR3 region has the DNA TGTGCCACCAGCGGATACACAGGGATGGGATATGGCTACACCTTC.

The rearrangement joins TRBV9 to TRBJ2-1; TRBD2 matches at 7 bases. CDR3 length: 16 amino acids. V dropped 0 bases and J dropped 2; count of bases not matched to a gene: 5. The germline gives CDR1 SGDLS, CDR2 YYNGEE. The CDR3 region is CASSVEGLYPYNEQFF. As DNA, the CDR3 is TGTGCCAGCAGCGTAGAGGGACTATATCCCTACAATGAGCAGTTCTTC.

This sequence joins TRBV9 and TRBJ2-5, with 7 positions matching TRBD1. The CDR3 runs to 15 residues. Losses at the gene ends were 3 bases for V and 1 base for J; bases not matched to a gene: 6. The germline V gene has CDR1 SGDLS and CDR2 YYNGEE. The CDR3 reads CASSARQGLQETQYF. In DNA, the CDR3 is TGTGCCAGCAGCGCCAGACAGGGTCTCCAAGAGACCCAGTACTTC.

This chain joins TRBV28 and TRBJ2-3; TRBD1 matches at 8 bases. The CDR3 length is 15 residues. The J segment lost 5 bases and the V segment lost 6 bases, leaving 10 bases of the junction unmatched. The germline V gene has CDR1 MDHEN and CDR2 SYDVKM. The CDR3 is CASSRGQALLDTQYF. Here the CDR3 DNA reads TGTGCCAGCAGCCGGGGACAGGCGCTCTTAGATACGCAGTATTTT.

The sample holds a few counts of this clone. The chain employs TRBV4-2 and TRBJ1-4; no definite D call. The CDR3 consists of 17 residues. The V gene lost 0 bases and the J gene lost 5 bases, with 16 bases spanning the gap. Germline V gene sequence: CDR1 LGHNA, CDR2 YNFKEQ. CDR3 loop: CASSQDLEELQNEKLFF. The CDR3 DNA is TGTGCCAGCAGCCAAGATCTTGAGGAACTGCAAAATGAAAAACTGTTTTTT.

Remarks on this clone: At one of its ends the junction is not consistent with the germline gene, which may arise from a read error. The chain uses TRBV2 and TRBJ2-7, with 13 bases lining up with TRBD2. Germline V gene lookup returns CDR1 SNHLY and CDR2 FYNNEI. CDR3 length: 16 residues. The CDR3: CASRTGTSGMMVALQF. In nucleotides, the CDR3 is TGTGCCAGTAGAACTGGGACTAGCGGGATGATGGTCGCCCTCCAATTC.

The chain carries TRBV2 and TRBJ1-2; D is unclear. Germline assignment: CDR1 SNHLY and CDR2 FYNNEI. V shed 8 bases and J shed 13 bases, with 8 bases lying between them. The CDR3 length is 8 residues. For the CDR3, the DNA is TGTGCCAGCGAATCAGGCACCTTC. This gives the protein CASESGTF.

The genes are TRBV12-3 or TRBV12-4 and TRBJ2-1; no firm D call. This CDR3 has 13 residues. The V end lost 6 bases, the J end lost 3 bases, and 9 bases lay between the germline ends. The CDR3 is CASSSQYYNEQFF. CDR3 DNA sequence: TGTGCCAGCAGCTCACAGTACTACAATGAGCAGTTCTTC.

The rearrangement joins TRBV7-2 to TRBJ2-3; 10 nucleotides agree with TRBD2. The CDR3 has 15 amino acids. V shed 0 bases and J 5 bases; nucleotides not matched to a gene: 2. Germline loops: CDR1 SGHTA, CDR2 FQGNSA. CDR3 nucleotides: TGTGCCAGCAGCTTAGCTAGCGGGAGGAAAGATACGCAGTATTTT. It codes for CASSLASGRKDTQYF.

The chain links TRBV19 to TRBJ2-4, with 7 bases fitting TRBD1. V dropped 3 bases and J dropped 3; count of bases not matched to a gene: 5. This CDR3 has 15 amino acids. Germline CDR1 is LNHDA and CDR2 is SQIVND (reference sequence). The DNA for the CDR3 is TGTGCCAGTAGTATTGACAGGGCGGGCAAAAACATTCAGTACTTC. Its protein is CASSIDRAGKNIQYF.

The rearrangement uses TRBV10-3 and TRBJ1-2, with a tentative D call TRBD1 (6 bases). CDR1 ENHRY and CDR2 SYGVKD come from the germline V gene. V dropped 7 bases and J dropped 7 bases, with 16 bases sitting between them. This CDR3 spans 13 amino acids. CDR3 sequence (DNA): TGTGCCATCAAGCCCCGGGACATAGGTGGCTACACCTTC. Its protein product is CAIKPRDIGGYTF.

Here the CDR3 reads CASSYRQGNEKLFF. The DNA for the CDR3 is TGTGCCAGCAGTTATCGACAGGGTAATGAAAAACTGTTTTTT. The V and J genes are TRBV6-5 and TRBJ1-4; 7 positions agree with TRBD1. Germline CDR1 and CDR2: MNHEY and SVGAGI. CDR3 length: 14 residues. J was trimmed by 4 bases and V by 3 bases; bases with no gene match: 2.

The chain links TRBV4-1 to TRBJ2-2; D unresolved. Per germline, CDR1 MGHRA and CDR2 YSYEKL. The ends were cut back, 3 bases at V and 7 bases at J, with 6 bases in the middle. The CDR3 totals 12 residues. As DNA, the CDR3 is TGCGCCAGCAGCCACTATAACGGGGAGCTGTTTTTT. It codes for CASSHYNGELFF.

The DNA of the CDR3 is TGCGCCAGCCGTCGCCTTCGTGCTGGACAAGTCAATCAGCCCCAGCATTTT. Its translation is CASRRLRAGQVNQPQHF. The chain joins TRBV10-1 to TRBJ1-5; D is perhaps TRBD1 (5 bases). Trimming removed 8 bases at V and 3 bases at J, with 23 bases between. The CDR3 extends over 17 amino acids. Germline assignment: CDR1 WNHNN and CDR2 SYGVQD (reference sequence).

The CDR3 nucleotides are TGTGCCAGCACCCTCGGAGGTACCTATGGCTACACCTTC. It encodes CASTLGGTYGYTF. This chain uses TRBV6-6 with TRBJ1-2; D gene unclear. Trimming left V 7 bases short and J 4 bases short, with 13 bases between. The CDR3 length is 13 residues. CDR1 MNHNY and CDR2 SVGAGI come from the germline V gene (reference sequence).

This clone was seen a few times. The chain uses TRBV5-1 and TRBJ1-6, with D hard to call. Germline V gives CDR1 SGHRS, CDR2 YFSETQ. Trimming cost V 1 base and J 5 bases, with 13 bases left between them. The CDR3 length is 16 residues. CDR3: CASSLTERENNSPLHF. The CDR3 DNA follows: TGCGCCAGCAGCTTGACGGAGAGAGAGAATAATTCACCCCTCCACTTT.

This clone was picked up a small number of times. The same CDR3 is also encoded by other DNA sequences in this sample. This chain uses TRBV27 with TRBJ2-7; no reliable D call. From germline, CDR1 is MNHEY and CDR2 SMNVEV (reference sequence). This CDR3 contains 13 residues. The V gene lost 2 bases and the J gene lost 0 bases, with 5 bases spanning the gap. Here the CDR3 reads CASSLTGSYEQYF. The CDR3 nucleotides are TGTGCCAGCAGTTTAACGGGCTCCTACGAGCAGTACTTC.

This chain links TRBV5-1 with TRBJ2-7; D is uncertain. Germline V gene lookup returns CDR1 SGHRS and CDR2 YFSETQ. V lost 4 bases, J lost 4 bases, and 9 bases lay in between. CDR3 length equals 12 residues. CDR3 protein: CASSNDGYEQYF. The CDR3 bases are TGCGCCAGCAGCAACGACGGGTACGAGCAGTACTTC.

This chain uses TRBV6-5 with TRBJ1-1; a possible D gene is TRBD1 (6 bases). Germline V gene sequence: CDR1 MNHEY, CDR2 SVGAGI. CDR3 length: 14 residues. Trimming took 5 bases from V and 4 from J, leaving 14 bases between them. The CDR3 nucleotides read TGTGCCAGCAGTCGACAGGACGGATTCACTGAAGCTTTCTTT. Translation gives CASSRQDGFTEAFF.

V gene TRBV12-5 combines with J gene TRBJ1-1; D is unclear. V dropped 2 bases and J dropped 9 bases, with 10 bases sitting between them. The V gene's germline CDR1 is LGHNT and CDR2 FRNRAP. This CDR3 region has 12 residues. Here the CDR3 DNA reads TGTGCTAGTGGTTTGAACAGCCACAAAGCTTTCTTT. It encodes CASGLNSHKAFF.

The gene calls are TRBV6-1 and TRBJ2-7; no firm D call. Trimming took off 1 base at V and 0 bases at J, with 25 bases between the two ends. Germline V CDR1 and CDR2: MNHNS, SASEGT. The CDR3 contains 20 residues. CDR3 protein: CASSEGPLLYSAAASYEQYF. The CDR3 nucleotides are TGTGCCAGCAGTGAAGGTCCCCTTCTATACAGTGCCGCTGCCTCCTACGAGCAGTACTTC.

The chain is built from TRBV2 and TRBJ1-5, with 7 bases that match TRBD1. Germline CDR1 SNHLY, CDR2 FYNNEI. V shed 6 bases, J shed 4 bases, and the junction held 6 bases outside the gene matches. CDR3 length equals 14 residues. Written as DNA, the CDR3 is TGTGCCAGCAGCCCGGGACAGCAAAATCAGCCCCAGCATTTT. Translating it yields CASSPGQQNQPQHF.

The chain is built from TRBV28 and TRBJ1-3, with D hard to call. Trimming pared 1 base from V and 0 bases from J, leaving 7 bases between. The CDR3 spans 15 residues. CDR1 and CDR2 (germline): MDHEN, SYDVKM. Here the CDR3 reads CASSLYPLSGNTIYF. CDR3 DNA: TGTGCCAGCAGTTTATATCCACTCTCTGGAAACACCATATATTTT. Supplemented by reference TRBV28 and TRBJ1-3, the full variable domain reads DVKVTQSSRYLVKRTGEKVFLECVQDMDHENMFWYRQDPGLGLRLIYFSYDVKMKEKGDIPEGYSVSREKKERFSLILESASTNQTSMYLCASSLYPLSGNTIYFGEGSWLTVV.

This chain connects TRBV19 to TRBJ1-5; TRBD1 might be the D (5 bases). The germline CDR1 and CDR2 sequences are LNHDA and SQIVND (reference sequence). V shed 3 bases and J shed 6 bases, with 12 bases lying between them. This CDR3 is 14 amino acids long. The CDR3 here is CASSIGMGGQPQHF. The CDR3 coding sequence is TGTGCCAGTAGTATTGGTATGGGGGGTCAGCCCCAGCATTTT.

This clone was found a few times. This rearrangement joins TRBV11-2 to TRBJ1-2; TRBD1 is a possible D gene (5 bases). The CDR3 is made up of 15 amino acids. Germline loops: CDR1 SGHAT, CDR2 FQNNGV. The ends were cut back, 0 bases at V and 3 bases at J, with 11 bases in the middle. This CDR3 reads CASSLDLDSYYGYTF. The CDR3 DNA reads TGTGCCAGCAGCTTAGATTTAGACAGCTACTATGGCTACACCTTC.